These 8 T cell receptor beta chains were all obtained from the same sample, sequenced in a study of regulatory T cells in long-lasting Graves disease. Construction of the TCR beta libraries employed iRepertoire HTBI primers in conjunction with Arm-PCR of CDR3 regions. A single record per CDR3 protein comes from TCRdb applying MiXCR to the multiplex PCR reads. Found here are roughly 400,000 distinct CDR3 sequences, around 20% of them singletons; the top ten hold more than 13%. Described time point: persistent/refractory GD, antithyroid drugs over 5 years with positive TRAb. PBMC RNA served as the TCR library source. Sequencing used peripheral blood mononuclear cells (PBMCs), obtained when the disease was refractory, from a patient treated with antithyroid drugs. The receptors shown here come from a female donor with Graves disease.

This clonotype was detected only a few times. The V call is TRBV19, the J call TRBJ2-7, with D hard to call. The CDR3 extends over 16 amino acids. Trimming took off 3 bases at V and 5 bases at J, with 20 bases between the two ends. Germline CDR1 LNHDA, CDR2 SQIVND (reference sequence). CDR3 sequence (DNA): TGTGCCAGTAGTATCTCAGAGGTGGGCCGTCGCCACGAGCAGTACTTC. Its protein product is CASSISEVGRRHEQYF.

As regards this clonotype: Likely a read error: the CDR3 ends without its conserved phenylalanine or tryptophan. The chain is built from TRBV19 and TRBJ1-5; 10 nucleotides align to TRBD1. Germline values: CDR1 LNHDA, CDR2 SQIVND (reference sequence). Trimming removed 3 bases from V and 4 bases from J; junction bases left unmatched: 6. This CDR3 has 16 residues. The CDR3 loop is CASSIGDRGDNQPQHL. The CDR3, as DNA: TGTGCCAGTAGTATCGGGGACAGGGGCGATAATCAGCCCCAGCATTTG.

The V and J genes are TRBV15 and TRBJ1-2; D is ambiguous. CDR1 LNHNV and CDR2 YYDKDF come from the germline V gene (reference sequence). V lost 0 bases and J lost 6, with 17 bases in between. This CDR3 contains 16 residues. CDR3 nucleotides: TGTGCCACCAGCAGAGAGGTTGCGATATCTCGACATGGCTACACCTTC. Translated: CATSREVAISRHGYTF.

The V gene is TRBV5-6, the J gene TRBJ2-1, with D possibly TRBD2 on 5 matching bases. CDR1 and CDR2 from the germline V gene are SGHDT and YYEEEE. This CDR3 contains 13 residues. Trimming stripped 3 bases from V and 8 bases from J, with 12 bases between. The CDR3: CASSSGLLHEQFF. The CDR3 DNA follows: TGTGCCAGCAGCTCCGGACTTCTCCATGAGCAGTTCTTC.

This clonotype has ten or more counts. The rearrangement joins TRBV30 to TRBJ1-5, with 8 bases aligning to TRBD1. V trimming: 2 bases; J trimming: 6 bases; junction bases outside the gene matches: 3. Germline lookup yields CDR1 GTSNPN and CDR2 SVGIG (reference sequence). The CDR3 runs 13 residues. The CDR3: CAWSNRGSQPQHF. The DNA of the CDR3 is TGTGCCTGGAGTAACAGGGGGTCTCAGCCCCAGCATTTT. The full variable domain, in which reference TRBV30 and TRBJ1-5 provide the parts outside the CDR3, is SQTIHQWPATLVQPVGSPLSLECTVEGTSNPNLYWYRQAAGRGLQLLFYSVGIGQISSEVPQNLSASRPQDRQFILSSKKLLLSDSGFYLCAWSNRGSQPQHFGDGTRLSIL.

Of note for this clonotype: Since no conserved phenylalanine or tryptophan closes the CDR3, a read error is the likely cause. This sequence joins TRBV3-1 and TRBJ2-1; 10 nucleotides match TRBD2. The CDR3 is 16 amino acids. The germline CDR1 and CDR2 sequences are LGHDT and YNNKEL (reference sequence). The junction had 6 bases not matched to a gene; V was cut back by 5 bases and J by 2 bases. CDR3 amino acids: CASSFPSGSAYNEQFS. The CDR3, as DNA: TGTGCCAGCAGCTTCCCTAGCGGGAGTGCCTACAATGAGCAGTTCTCC.

J is TRBJ1-2 and V is TRBV12-3 or TRBV12-4, with 11 bases fitting TRBD1. The length of the CDR3 is 13 residues. After removal of 5 bases from V and 8 bases from J, the junction contained 4 bases not matched to a gene. CDR3 sequence (DNA): TGTGCCAGCAGTGCGGACAGGGGGCGCGGCTACACCTTC. Translation gives CASSADRGRGYTF.

This clonotype was detected once. A read error is possible here, since a much larger clone lies one base away. The chain uses TRBV29-1 and TRBJ1-4; D perhaps matches TRBD1 (5 bases). CDR1 is SQVTM, CDR2 ANQGSEA, per germline. The CDR3 has 12 amino acids. CDR3 in DNA: TGCAGCGTTGGGGGCGCGGGTGAAAAACTGGTTTTT. It translates to CSVGGAGEKLVF. The full variable domain, its missing parts supplied by reference TRBV29-1 and TRBJ1-4, is SAVISQKPSRDICQRGTSLTIQCQVDSQVTMMFWYRQQPGQSLTLIATANQGSEATYESGFVIDKFPISRPNLTFSTLTVSNMSPEDSSIYLCSVGGAGEKLVFGSGTQLSVL.